These 15 T cell receptor beta chains were all obtained from the same sample, sequenced in a study of patients and donors after allogeneic stem cell transplantation. TCRdb analysed the RT-PCR reads with MiXCR anew, one entry per CDR3 protein. This table has roughly 880,000 distinct CDR3 sequences, 15% to 20% appearing once. Sequencing used blood, either unsorted or a sorted T cell fraction (not recorded which). Every receptor here comes from a human donor who was either an allogeneic HSCT recipient or a stem cell or donor lymphocyte infusion donor (not recorded which). It is not recorded whose cells these are; they may come from a transplant donor.

This clonotype has a handful of counts. V and J are TRBV7-8 and TRBJ1-2, with D hard to call. There are 15 residues in the CDR3. With 1 base removed from V and 3 bases from J, the gap between germline ends came to 12 bases. CDR1 and CDR2 (germline): SGHVS, FQNEAQ. CDR3 protein: CASSLDFLGYYGYTF. CDR3 nucleotides: TGTGCCAGCAGCTTAGATTTTTTAGGATACTATGGCTACACCTTC. The entire variable domain, with the rest obtained from reference TRBV7-8 and TRBJ1-2, is as follows: GAGVSQSPRYKVAKRGQDVALRCDPISGHVSLFWYQQALGQGPEFLTYFQNEAQLDKSGLPSDRFFAERPEGSVSTLKIQRTQQEDSAVYLCASSLDFLGYYGYTFGSGTRLTVV.

The V gene is TRBV10-3, the J gene TRBJ2-5; 11 bases align to TRBD2. V was pared by 2 bases and J by 5 bases, with 4 bases of the junction left unmatched. This CDR3 region has 15 residues. Germline V gene lookup returns CDR1 ENHRY and CDR2 SYGVKD. CDR3 region: CAISEPTSGDETQYF. In DNA, the CDR3 is TGTGCCATCAGTGAGCCGACTAGCGGGGATGAGACCCAGTACTTC.

This rearrangement joins TRBV20-1 to TRBJ1-3; TRBD1 agrees at 7 bases. Germline V gene sequence: CDR1 DFQATT, CDR2 SNEGSKA (reference sequence). V was clipped by 5 bases and J by 4 bases; unmatched bases: 8. The CDR3 is 14 residues long. The CDR3 region has the DNA TGCAGTGCTCTATCGACAGGGCGGGGAAACACCATATATTTT. It specifies CSALSTGRGNTIYF.

In nucleotides, the CDR3 is TGTGCCACCAGATCTTACGGGGGTCCTTTCTACGAGCAGTACTTC. Its translation: CATRSYGGPFYEQYF. The genes are TRBV19 and TRBJ2-7; maybe TRBD2 (6 bases). Germline assignment: CDR1 LNHDA and CDR2 SQIVND (reference sequence). This CDR3 comprises 15 residues. V was trimmed by 10 bases and J by 3 bases, leaving 22 bases between them.

This clonotype has a handful of counts. The V call is TRBV7-8, the J call TRBJ2-7; D remains unclear. This CDR3 comprises 16 residues. The germline CDR1 and CDR2 sequences are SGHVS and FQNEAQ. V was clipped by 2 bases and J by 1 base, with 15 bases between them. The CDR3 protein is CASSLITTPASYEQYF. The CDR3 nucleotides read TGTGCCAGCAGCTTAATAACGACCCCGGCTTCCTACGAGCAGTACTTC.

This clonotype was seen only a few times. This chain's CDR3 is CSAGRQGNTIYF. The DNA for the CDR3 is TGCAGTGCTGGACGGCAAGGAAACACCATATATTTT. This chain links TRBV20-1 with TRBJ1-3; D call uncertain. V lost 5 bases and J lost 4, with 9 bases in between. The CDR3 has 12 amino acids. Germline V gene data show CDR1 as DFQATT and CDR2 as SNEGSKA (reference sequence).

The V gene is TRBV4-3, the J gene TRBJ2-7; D not certain. V dropped 4 bases and J dropped 4 bases, with 11 bases sitting between them. This CDR3 has 13 amino acids. The germline V gene has CDR1 LGHNA and CDR2 YSLEER. CDR3 residues: CASSRSPLYEQYF. CDR3 nucleotides: TGCGCCAGCAGCCGTTCACCTCTATACGAGCAGTACTTC.

V usage is TRBV30 and J usage is TRBJ1-1; D ambiguous. The length of the CDR3 is 10 residues. V dropped 4 bases and J dropped 5 bases, with 5 bases sitting between them. CDR1 GTSNPN and CDR2 SVGIG come from the germline V gene (reference sequence). As DNA, the CDR3 is TGTGCCTGGATTTTGACTGAAGCTTTCTTT. Protein product: CAWILTEAFF.

The rearrangement joins TRBV18 to TRBJ2-7; TRBD1 agrees at 9 bases. The CDR3 is 15 amino acids. Germline CDR1 reads KGHSH; CDR2 reads LQKENI. With V trimmed by 4 bases and J by 1 base, 5 bases remained unmatched. The CDR3 loop reads CASSRTGEISYEQYF. In nucleotides, the CDR3 is TGTGCCAGCTCACGGACAGGGGAAATTTCCTACGAGCAGTACTTC.

This clonotype was seen only a few times. CDR3 nucleotide sequence: TGTGCCAGCAAAAGACAGGGGCGATATGAGAACACTGAAGCTTTCTTT. It yields the protein CASKRQGRYENTEAFF. V gene TRBV2 combines with J gene TRBJ1-1; 8 bases are a match to TRBD1. The CDR3 length is 16 residues. CDR1 and CDR2 from the germline V gene are SNHLY and FYNNEI. V shed 7 bases, J shed 1 base, and the junction held 11 bases outside the gene matches.

The V gene is TRBV2, the J gene TRBJ2-1, with D possibly TRBD2 on 7 matching bases. V was cut by 7 bases and J by 9 bases, with 16 bases left in between. The CDR3 length is 13 residues. CDR1 is SNHLY, CDR2 FYNNEI, per germline. CDR3 amino acids: CASTGGRPSEQFF. CDR3 sequence (DNA): TGTGCCAGCACCGGGGGGCGTCCGAGTGAGCAGTTCTTC.

This clonotype has a handful of counts. The V gene is TRBV4-2, the J gene TRBJ2-3; D remains ambiguous. The CDR3 totals 17 residues. The V end was cut by 4 bases, the J end by 0 bases, with 17 bases between. CDR1 and CDR2 (germline): LGHNA, YNFKEQ. The CDR3 region is CASSRTQSLGSTDTQYF. DNA for the CDR3: TGTGCCAGCAGCCGAACCCAGAGCCTTGGCAGCACAGATACGCAGTATTTT.

The rearrangement uses TRBV6-2 or TRBV6-3 and TRBJ1-5, with TRBD1 as a possible D gene (5 bases). The germline CDR1 and CDR2 sequences are MNHEY and SVGEGT. V dropped 2 bases and J dropped 0 bases, with 14 bases sitting between them. This CDR3 has 17 residues. CDR3 loop: CASSYRGPDYSNQPQHF. The CDR3 nucleotides read TGTGCCAGCAGTTACAGGGGACCTGACTATAGCAATCAGCCCCAGCATTTT.

This clonotype has just a few counts. This chain joins TRBV9 and TRBJ2-1; 8 bases align to TRBD2. This CDR3 is 17 amino acids long. The germline CDR1 and CDR2 sequences are SGDLS and YYNGEE. V was pared by 3 bases and J by 3 bases, with 11 bases of the junction left unmatched. This CDR3 is CASSAQPGAGDYNEQFF. The CDR3 region has the DNA TGTGCCAGCAGCGCCCAACCCGGAGCGGGGGACTACAATGAGCAGTTCTTC.

A single count supports this clonotype. CDR3 region: CASSPRQGTTGDTIYF. In DNA, the CDR3 is TGTGCCAGCAGTCCCAGACAGGGAACTACGGGGGACACCATATATTTT. V gene TRBV6-1 combines with J gene TRBJ1-3, with TRBD1 matching over 7 bases. V lost 5 bases, J lost 8 bases, and 15 bases stayed unmatched. The CDR3 length is 16 residues. CDR1 and CDR2 from the germline V gene are MNHNS and SASEGT.